Below are 17 T cell receptor beta chains sequenced from a single sample in a study of T-cell memory formation after mild COVID-19. TCRdb reprocessed the 5' RACE reads with MiXCR, giving one entry per CDR3 protein. This table has 110,000 to 150,000 distinct CDR3 sequences, 11% to 15% appearing once. Material: PBMCs or a T cell subset sorted from them (not recorded which). These TCRs come from an adult woman who had mild COVID-19 (a few samples of this study predate the infection). Cell type and time point are not known.

This chain links TRBV7-9 with TRBJ2-2, with TRBD1 matching 10 bases. Germline V CDR1 and CDR2: SEHNR, FQNEAQ (reference sequence). Trimming took 4 bases from V and 3 from J; bases not matched to a gene: 5. CDR3 length: 16 residues. As DNA, the CDR3 is TGTGCCAGCAGCTCCGGGGGACAGGGGTACACCGGGGAGCTGTTTTTT. It encodes CASSSGGQGYTGELFF.

This clonotype was counted between two and nine times. The chain joins TRBV29-1 to TRBJ2-2; weak D call: TRBD1 (5 bases). The germline gives CDR1 SQVTM, CDR2 ANQGSEA. The CDR3 totals 13 residues. Trimming stripped 6 bases from V and 1 base from J, with 9 bases between. The CDR3 DNA sequence: TGCAGCGTCCTAGGACAGAACACCGGGGAGCTGTTTTTT. This encodes CSVLGQNTGELFF.

This chain connects TRBV2 to TRBJ2-5; tentatively, D is TRBD1 (5 bases). The CDR3 is 16 amino acids. Trimming pared 1 base from V and 1 base from J, leaving 13 bases between. Germline V lookup: CDR1 SNHLY, CDR2 FYNNEI. CDR3 coding DNA: TGTGCCAGCAGTGAAGGTAGAACAGGAGTCCAAGAGACCCAGTACTTC. This gives the protein CASSEGRTGVQETQYF.

This clonotype was counted only a few times. The V gene is TRBV12-3 or TRBV12-4, the J gene TRBJ2-1, with TRBD2 as a possible D gene (6 bases). The CDR3 extends over 13 amino acids. V lost 3 bases and J lost 8, with 11 bases in between. The CDR3 DNA reads TGTGCCAGCAGTTTTGGGCTAGCGTATGAGCAGTTCTTC. Encoded protein: CASSFGLAYEQFF.

The J gene is TRBJ1-1, the V gene TRBV4-1; 10 nucleotides line up with TRBD1. The CDR3 runs to 14 residues. CDR1 MGHRA and CDR2 YSYEKL come from the germline V gene. The V segment lost 4 bases and the J segment 3 bases; nucleotides outside the gene matches: 2. The CDR3 nucleotides are TGCGCCAGCAGCCGACAGGGGGCGTACACTGAAGCTTTCTTT. Protein sequence: CASSRQGAYTEAFF.

Only a few counts were recorded for this clonotype. This chain links TRBV19 with TRBJ2-2; D assignment may be TRBD1 or TRBD2 (6 bases each). The germline CDR1 and CDR2 sequences are LNHDA and SQIVND (reference sequence). The CDR3 runs 14 residues. The V and J ends lost 10 bases and 3 bases respectively, with 15 bases between them. CDR3 DNA: TGTGCCACAAAGGGGGGTGGCGACACCGGGGAGCTGTTTTTT. This translates into CATKGGGDTGELFF.

In its sample, this clonotype was seen a few times. This rearrangement joins TRBV6-6 to TRBJ1-1; D possibly corresponds to TRBD1 (5 bases). With 5 bases removed from V and 5 bases from J, the gap between germline ends came to 12 bases. This CDR3 has 13 residues. Germline CDR1 MNHNY, CDR2 SVGAGI (reference sequence). The CDR3 protein is CASSRGVWTEAFF. CDR3 bases: TGTGCCAGCAGTAGAGGGGTTTGGACTGAAGCTTTCTTT.

The chain recombines TRBV7-6 with TRBJ1-1, with a tentative D call TRBD1 (5 bases). The CDR3 has 17 amino acids. Germline values: CDR1 SGHVS, CDR2 FNYEAQ. The germline V and J ends were trimmed by 1 base and 1 base, with 16 bases remaining between them. CDR3 amino acids: CASSLEPLGGENTEAFF. The CDR3 nucleotides read TGTGCCAGCAGCTTAGAACCCCTGGGAGGGGAGAACACTGAAGCTTTCTTT.

This clonotype showed up just a few times. The chain couples TRBV6-2 or TRBV6-3 to TRBJ2-1; a weak D match, TRBD1 (6 bases). Trimming stripped 7 bases from V and 0 bases from J, with 10 bases between. The CDR3 has 14 amino acids. Per the germline V gene, CDR1 is MNHEY and CDR2 is SVGEGT. The CDR3 is CASTEGDSYNEQFF. The CDR3 region has the DNA TGTGCCAGCACCGAGGGGGACTCCTACAATGAGCAGTTCTTC.

This clonotype was recorded many times. The chain recombines TRBV25-1 with TRBJ2-7; the D gene is possibly TRBD1 (6 bases). The germline V gene encodes CDR1 MGHDK and CDR2 SYGVNS. Trimming shortened V by 3 bases and J by 2 bases, and 14 bases separated the two germline ends. The CDR3 is 15 residues long. The CDR3 sequence is CASSDPGQTTYEQYF. The CDR3, as DNA: TGTGCCAGCAGTGATCCCGGACAGACCACCTACGAGCAGTACTTC.

The chain links TRBV4-1 to TRBJ1-3; D is undetermined. The CDR3 is made up of 17 amino acids. Per the germline V gene, CDR1 is MGHRA and CDR2 is YSYEKL. Trimming removed 1 base from V and 0 bases from J, with 13 bases in between. For the CDR3, the DNA is TGCGCCAGCAGCCAAGTCGTACAGACAATCTCTGGAAACACCATATATTTT. As protein: CASSQVVQTISGNTIYF.

The chain combines TRBV4-2 with TRBJ2-1, with 13 bases matching TRBD2. Trimming took 0 bases from V and 6 from J; bases not matched to a gene: 5. This CDR3 is built from 17 residues. Per germline, CDR1 LGHNA and CDR2 YNFKEQ. The CDR3 sequence is CASSQDEGTSGVNEQFF. The DNA for the CDR3 is TGTGCCAGCAGCCAAGATGAGGGGACTAGCGGGGTCAATGAGCAGTTCTTC.

About this clonotype itself: A much larger clone sits a single nucleotide away, making a read error possible. The chain carries TRBV9 and TRBJ2-1; TRBD2 is a possible D gene (6 bases). V was trimmed by 4 bases and J by 8 bases, leaving 16 bases between them. The CDR3 has 14 residues. The germline gives CDR1 SGDLS, CDR2 YYNGEE. The CDR3 loop is CASSPRDSPHEQFF. CDR3 nucleotides: TGTGCCAGCAGCCCCCGGGACTCCCCGCATGAGCAGTTCTTC.

This clonotype was seen only a few times. The rearrangement joins TRBV6-5 to TRBJ2-1, with 10 positions matching TRBD2. V was clipped by 5 bases and J by 7 bases; unmatched bases: 20. The CDR3 loop spans 19 amino acids. Per germline, CDR1 MNHEY and CDR2 SVGAGI. The CDR3 nucleotides read TGTGCCAGCAGTCAATTAGCGGGAGGTTGGTCCGTAAGGTCGAATGAGCAGTTCTTC. Its translation is CASSQLAGGWSVRSNEQFF.

The J gene is TRBJ1-3, the V gene TRBV29-1; D is uncertain. The V end lost 4 bases, the J end lost 3 bases, and 10 bases lay between the germline ends. This CDR3 region has 13 residues. Germline CDR1 and CDR2: SQVTM and ANQGSEA. This CDR3 reads CSVVALNGNTIYF. The CDR3 DNA follows: TGCAGCGTTGTTGCACTGAATGGAAACACCATATATTTT.

There are many counts of this clonotype. V gene TRBV19 combines with J gene TRBJ2-7; 8 bases match TRBD1. Germline values: CDR1 LNHDA, CDR2 SQIVND (reference sequence). V gave up 5 bases and J gave up 5 bases; unmatched junction bases: 5. There are 13 residues in the CDR3. DNA of the CDR3: TGTGCCAGTAGTTTCGGACAGGGAAACGAGCAGTACTTC. The encoded protein is CASSFGQGNEQYF. Full variable domain (outside the CDR3, taken from reference TRBV19 and TRBJ2-7): DGGITQSPKYLFRKEGQNVTLSCEQNLNHDAMYWYRQDPGQGLRLIYYSQIVNDFQKGDIAEGYSVSREKKESFPLTVTSAQKNPTAFYLCASSFGQGNEQYFGPGTRLTVT.

This clonotype was found a few times. This chain connects TRBV9 to TRBJ2-2, with 8 bases fitting TRBD2. Per germline, CDR1 SGDLS and CDR2 YYNGEE. CDR3 length: 16 amino acids. Trimming removed 7 bases from V and 4 bases from J; junction bases left unmatched: 12. This CDR3 is CASAPRPGGATGELFF. The CDR3 DNA reads TGTGCCAGCGCGCCCCGTCCGGGAGGGGCCACCGGGGAGCTGTTTTTT.